The entry below gives a single T cell receptor beta chain sequence along with its context. Its antigen remains unknown. Germline V gene lookup returns CDR1 DFQATT and CDR2 SNEGSKA (reference sequence). The V end lost 1 base, the J end lost 0 bases, and 10 bases lay between the germline ends. The CDR3 runs 14 residues. The data were taken from a study of Graves' ophthalmopathy and Graves' hyperthyroidism. Amplification targeted the TCR beta CDR3 regions, with RNA transcripts as the source material. In the first round, RT-PCR was carried out with HTBI primers, and a multiplex PCR formed the second round. TCRdb fed the multiplex PCR reads into MiXCR, producing one record per CDR3 protein. The sample has 500,000 to 800,000 distinct CDR3 sequences, over 40% seen once. Study results and limitations: The blood repertoire also included most expanded thyroid clonotypes above 0.001 frequency.

This clonotype was obtained from an adult man with Graves' ophthalmopathy. The chain carries TRBV20-1 and TRBJ2-7; D tentatively fits TRBD1 or TRBD2 (5 bases each). The sequenced material came from peripheral blood. The DNA of the CDR3 is TGCAGTGCTAGAGTCGGGACCAACTCCTACGAGCAGTACTTC. Amino acid sequence: CSARVGTNSYEQYF.